This T cell receptor beta chain comes out of a study of cytomegalovirus exposure and HLA in healthy donors. Between the trimmed V and J ends, which lost 5 bases and 4 bases, there was a span of 6 bases. The CDR3 length is 11 residues. CDR1 is SGHTA, CDR2 FQGNSA, per germline. Comment on this clone: Its antigen remains unknown.

The study's findings and limits: High specificity and sensitivity for cytomegalovirus status were reported for the classifier.

The PCR ran on 60 Vbeta and 13 Jbeta primers. TCRdb's copy holds only in-frame clones and misses some; the assay was immunoSEQ multiplex PCR. The sample holds over 200,000 clones, about 77% seen once. This TCR derives from a woman between 25 and 40 years old in good health and CMV-seronegative. Sequenced: PBMCs. V usage is TRBV7-2 and J usage is TRBJ2-7; no definite D call. The CDR3 sequence is CASSPGYEQYF. The DNA of the CDR3 is TGTGCCAGCAGCCCGGGTTACGAGCAGTACTTC.